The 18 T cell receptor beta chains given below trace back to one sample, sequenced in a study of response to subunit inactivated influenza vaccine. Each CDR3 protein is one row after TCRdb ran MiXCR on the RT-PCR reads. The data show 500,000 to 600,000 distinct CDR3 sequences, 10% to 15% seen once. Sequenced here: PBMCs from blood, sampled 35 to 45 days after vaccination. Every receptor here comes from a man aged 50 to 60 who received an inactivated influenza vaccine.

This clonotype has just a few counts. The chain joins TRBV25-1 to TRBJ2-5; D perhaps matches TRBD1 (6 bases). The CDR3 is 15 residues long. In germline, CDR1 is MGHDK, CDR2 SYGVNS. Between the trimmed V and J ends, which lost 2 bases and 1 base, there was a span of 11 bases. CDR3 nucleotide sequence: TGTGCCAGCAGTGAAACCCGGACAGCCCAAGAGACCCAGTACTTC. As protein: CASSETRTAQETQYF. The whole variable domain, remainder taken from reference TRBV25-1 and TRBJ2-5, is EADIYQTPRYLVIGTGKKITLECSQTMGHDKMYWYQQDPGMELHLIHYSYGVNSTEKGDLSSESTVSRIRTEHFPLTLESARPSHTSQYLCASSETRTAQETQYFGPGTRLLVL.

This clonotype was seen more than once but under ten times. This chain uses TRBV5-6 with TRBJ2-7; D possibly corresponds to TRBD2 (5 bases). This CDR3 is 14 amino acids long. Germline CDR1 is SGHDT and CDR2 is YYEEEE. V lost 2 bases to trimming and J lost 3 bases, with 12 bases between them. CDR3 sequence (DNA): TGTGCCAGCAGCTTTGCCGCGGGTCTCTACGAGCAGTACTTC. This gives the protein CASSFAAGLYEQYF.

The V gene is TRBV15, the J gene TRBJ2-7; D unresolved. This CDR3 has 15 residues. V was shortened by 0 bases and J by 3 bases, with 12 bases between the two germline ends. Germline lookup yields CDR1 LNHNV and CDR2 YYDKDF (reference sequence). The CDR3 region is CATSRDNRNSYEQYF. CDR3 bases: TGTGCCACCAGCAGAGATAATCGAAACAGCTACGAGCAGTACTTC. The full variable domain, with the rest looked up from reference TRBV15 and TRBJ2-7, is DAMVIQNPRYQVTQFGKPVTLSCSQTLNHNVMYWYQQKSSQAPKLLFHYYDKDFNNEADTPDNFQSRRPNTSFCFLDIRSPGLGDTAMYLCATSRDNRNSYEQYFGPGTRLTVT.

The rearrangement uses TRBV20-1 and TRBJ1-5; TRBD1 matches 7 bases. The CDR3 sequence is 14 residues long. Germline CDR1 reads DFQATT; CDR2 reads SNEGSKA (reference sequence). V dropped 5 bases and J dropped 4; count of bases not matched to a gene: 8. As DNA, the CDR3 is TGCAGTGCTCCACCCCCGGGACAGAATCAGCCCCAGCATTTT. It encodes CSAPPPGQNQPQHF.

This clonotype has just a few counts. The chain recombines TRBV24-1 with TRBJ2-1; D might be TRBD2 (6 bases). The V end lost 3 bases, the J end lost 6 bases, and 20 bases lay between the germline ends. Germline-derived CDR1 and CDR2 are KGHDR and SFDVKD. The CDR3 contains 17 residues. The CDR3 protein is CATSDNRPGAYGNEQFF. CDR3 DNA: TGTGCCACCAGTGATAACCGCCCGGGAGCATACGGCAATGAGCAGTTCTTC.

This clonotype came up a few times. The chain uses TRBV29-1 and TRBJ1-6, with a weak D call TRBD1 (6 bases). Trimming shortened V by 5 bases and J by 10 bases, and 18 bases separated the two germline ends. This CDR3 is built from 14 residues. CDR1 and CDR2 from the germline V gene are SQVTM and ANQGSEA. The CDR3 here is CSVTAGGAGSPLHF. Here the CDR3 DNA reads TGCAGCGTTACGGCGGGGGGCGCGGGATCACCCCTCCACTTT. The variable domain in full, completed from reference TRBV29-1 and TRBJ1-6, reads SAVISQKPSRDICQRGTSLTIQCQVDSQVTMMFWYRQQPGQSLTLIATANQGSEATYESGFVIDKFPISRPNLTFSTLTVSNMSPEDSSIYLCSVTAGGAGSPLHFGNGTRLTVT.

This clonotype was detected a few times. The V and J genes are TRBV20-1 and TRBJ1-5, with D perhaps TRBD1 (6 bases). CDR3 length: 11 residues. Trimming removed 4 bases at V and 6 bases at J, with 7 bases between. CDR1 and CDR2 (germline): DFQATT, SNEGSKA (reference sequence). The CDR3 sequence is CSATGVQPQHF. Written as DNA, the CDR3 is TGCAGTGCTACAGGGGTTCAGCCCCAGCATTTT.

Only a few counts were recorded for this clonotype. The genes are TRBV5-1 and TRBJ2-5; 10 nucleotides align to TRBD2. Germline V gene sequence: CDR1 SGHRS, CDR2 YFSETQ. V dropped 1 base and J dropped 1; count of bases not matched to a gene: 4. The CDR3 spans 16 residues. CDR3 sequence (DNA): TGCGCCAGCAGCTTGATTCCTAGCGGGGGCCAAGAGACCCAGTACTTC. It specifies CASSLIPSGGQETQYF.

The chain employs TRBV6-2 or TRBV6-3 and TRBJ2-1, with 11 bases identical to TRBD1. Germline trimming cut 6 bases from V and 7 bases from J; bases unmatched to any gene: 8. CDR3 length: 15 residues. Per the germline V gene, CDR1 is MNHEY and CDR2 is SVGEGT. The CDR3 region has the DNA TGTGCCAGCAGAATGGACAGGGGGCGATGGAATGAGCAGTTCTTC. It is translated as CASRMDRGRWNEQFF.

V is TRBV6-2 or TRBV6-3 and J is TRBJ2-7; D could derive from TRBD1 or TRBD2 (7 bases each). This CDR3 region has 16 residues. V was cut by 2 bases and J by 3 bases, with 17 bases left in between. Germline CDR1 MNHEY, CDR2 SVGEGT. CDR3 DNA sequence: TGTGCCAGCAGTTACGGGGAGGGGGCTTGGAACTACGAGCAGTACTTC. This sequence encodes CASSYGEGAWNYEQYF.

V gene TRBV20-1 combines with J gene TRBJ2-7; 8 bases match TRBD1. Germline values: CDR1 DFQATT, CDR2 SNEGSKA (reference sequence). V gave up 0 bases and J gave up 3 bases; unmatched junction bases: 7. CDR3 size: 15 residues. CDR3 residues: CSARDKDRVDYEQYF. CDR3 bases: TGCAGTGCTAGAGATAAGGACAGGGTCGACTACGAGCAGTACTTC.

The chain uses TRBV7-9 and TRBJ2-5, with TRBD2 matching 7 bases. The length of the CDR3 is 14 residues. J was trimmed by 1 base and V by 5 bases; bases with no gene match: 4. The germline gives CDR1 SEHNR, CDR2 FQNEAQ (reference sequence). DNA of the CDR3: TGTGCCAGCAGCGCCCAGCGGGGCCAAGAGACCCAGTACTTC. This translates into CASSAQRGQETQYF.

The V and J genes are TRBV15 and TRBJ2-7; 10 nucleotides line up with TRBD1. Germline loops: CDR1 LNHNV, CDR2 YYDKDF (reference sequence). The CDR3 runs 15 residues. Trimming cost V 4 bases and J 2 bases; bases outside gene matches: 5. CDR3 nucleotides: TGTGCCACCAGCACTGACAGGGGGCTGGCCTACGAGCAGTACTTC. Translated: CATSTDRGLAYEQYF. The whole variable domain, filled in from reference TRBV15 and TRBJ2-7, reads DAMVIQNPRYQVTQFGKPVTLSCSQTLNHNVMYWYQQKSSQAPKLLFHYYDKDFNNEADTPDNFQSRRPNTSFCFLDIRSPGLGDTAMYLCATSTDRGLAYEQYFGPGTRLTVT.

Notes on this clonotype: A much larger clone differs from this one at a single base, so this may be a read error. CDR3 in amino acids: CSVGLSGRDYDQYF. The CDR3 nucleotides read TGCAGCGTTGGGCTTAGTGGGCGCGACTACGACCAGTACTTC. The V gene is TRBV29-1, the J gene TRBJ2-7; TRBD2 is a possible D gene (5 bases). Germline loops: CDR1 SQVTM, CDR2 ANQGSEA. The CDR3 is made up of 14 amino acids.

The CDR3 is CASSFLGQDYNEQFF. CDR3 bases: TGTGCCAGCAGCTTTCTGGGGCAGGACTACAATGAGCAGTTCTTC. The chain uses TRBV7-9 and TRBJ2-1; TRBD1 is a possible D gene (5 bases). Germline CDR1 SEHNR, CDR2 FQNEAQ (reference sequence). This CDR3 contains 15 residues. The ends were cut back, 3 bases at V and 3 bases at J, with 12 bases in the middle. The whole variable domain, filled in from reference TRBV7-9 and TRBJ2-1, reads DTGVSQNPRHKITKRGQNVTFRCDPISEHNRLYWYRQTLGQGPEFLTYFQNEAQLEKSRLLSDRFSAERPKGSFSTLEIQRTEQGDSAMYLCASSFLGQDYNEQFFGPGTRLTVL.

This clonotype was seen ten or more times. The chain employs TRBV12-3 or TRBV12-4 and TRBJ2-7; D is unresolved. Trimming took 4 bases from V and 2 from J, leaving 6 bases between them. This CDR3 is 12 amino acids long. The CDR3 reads CASSSSAYEQYF. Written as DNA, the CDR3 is TGTGCCAGCAGTTCATCTGCCTACGAGCAGTACTTC.

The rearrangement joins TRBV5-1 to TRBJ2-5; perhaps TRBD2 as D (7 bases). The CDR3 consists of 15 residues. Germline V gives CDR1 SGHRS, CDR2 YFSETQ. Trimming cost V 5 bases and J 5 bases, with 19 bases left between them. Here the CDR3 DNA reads TGCGCCAGCAGGGGAGCGGGACACCCAACGGAGACCCAGTACTTC. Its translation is CASRGAGHPTETQYF.

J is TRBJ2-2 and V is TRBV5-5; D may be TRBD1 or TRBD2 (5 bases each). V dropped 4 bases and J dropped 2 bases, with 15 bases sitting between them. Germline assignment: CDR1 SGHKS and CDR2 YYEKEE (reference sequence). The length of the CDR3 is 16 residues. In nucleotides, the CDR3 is TGTGCCAGCAGCCAGGAGAGGGACGGAAACACCGGGGAGCTGTTTTTT. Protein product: CASSQERDGNTGELFF. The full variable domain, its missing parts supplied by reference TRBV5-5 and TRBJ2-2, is DAGVTQSPTHLIKTRGQQVTLRCSPISGHKSVSWYQQVLGQGPQFIFQYYEKEERGRGNFPDRFSARQFPNYSSELNVNALLLGDSALYLCASSQERDGNTGELFFGEGSRLTVL.